Sequencing of this T cell receptor (beta chain) was carried out in a study of cytomegalovirus exposure and HLA in healthy donors. The PCR had 60 Vbeta and 13 Jbeta primers. Using immunoSEQ multiplex PCR, the repertoire was profiled, and TCRdb retains in-frame clones only, with some absent. Of about 170,000 clones in the sample, approximately 80% were seen once. The junction had 11 bases not matched to a gene; V was cut back by 1 base and J by 5 bases. There are 18 residues in the CDR3. Germline-derived CDR1 and CDR2 are LGHNA and YSLEER. The TCR originated in a woman aged 50 to 65 in good health and CMV-seronegative. What was sequenced was PBMCs. The rearrangement uses TRBV4-3 and TRBJ2-2, with TRBD2 matching over 9 bases. CDR3 region: CASSQGFPGLASTGELFF. DNA for the CDR3: TGCGCCAGCAGCCAAGGGTTTCCGGGACTAGCCTCGACCGGGGAGCTGTTTTTT.